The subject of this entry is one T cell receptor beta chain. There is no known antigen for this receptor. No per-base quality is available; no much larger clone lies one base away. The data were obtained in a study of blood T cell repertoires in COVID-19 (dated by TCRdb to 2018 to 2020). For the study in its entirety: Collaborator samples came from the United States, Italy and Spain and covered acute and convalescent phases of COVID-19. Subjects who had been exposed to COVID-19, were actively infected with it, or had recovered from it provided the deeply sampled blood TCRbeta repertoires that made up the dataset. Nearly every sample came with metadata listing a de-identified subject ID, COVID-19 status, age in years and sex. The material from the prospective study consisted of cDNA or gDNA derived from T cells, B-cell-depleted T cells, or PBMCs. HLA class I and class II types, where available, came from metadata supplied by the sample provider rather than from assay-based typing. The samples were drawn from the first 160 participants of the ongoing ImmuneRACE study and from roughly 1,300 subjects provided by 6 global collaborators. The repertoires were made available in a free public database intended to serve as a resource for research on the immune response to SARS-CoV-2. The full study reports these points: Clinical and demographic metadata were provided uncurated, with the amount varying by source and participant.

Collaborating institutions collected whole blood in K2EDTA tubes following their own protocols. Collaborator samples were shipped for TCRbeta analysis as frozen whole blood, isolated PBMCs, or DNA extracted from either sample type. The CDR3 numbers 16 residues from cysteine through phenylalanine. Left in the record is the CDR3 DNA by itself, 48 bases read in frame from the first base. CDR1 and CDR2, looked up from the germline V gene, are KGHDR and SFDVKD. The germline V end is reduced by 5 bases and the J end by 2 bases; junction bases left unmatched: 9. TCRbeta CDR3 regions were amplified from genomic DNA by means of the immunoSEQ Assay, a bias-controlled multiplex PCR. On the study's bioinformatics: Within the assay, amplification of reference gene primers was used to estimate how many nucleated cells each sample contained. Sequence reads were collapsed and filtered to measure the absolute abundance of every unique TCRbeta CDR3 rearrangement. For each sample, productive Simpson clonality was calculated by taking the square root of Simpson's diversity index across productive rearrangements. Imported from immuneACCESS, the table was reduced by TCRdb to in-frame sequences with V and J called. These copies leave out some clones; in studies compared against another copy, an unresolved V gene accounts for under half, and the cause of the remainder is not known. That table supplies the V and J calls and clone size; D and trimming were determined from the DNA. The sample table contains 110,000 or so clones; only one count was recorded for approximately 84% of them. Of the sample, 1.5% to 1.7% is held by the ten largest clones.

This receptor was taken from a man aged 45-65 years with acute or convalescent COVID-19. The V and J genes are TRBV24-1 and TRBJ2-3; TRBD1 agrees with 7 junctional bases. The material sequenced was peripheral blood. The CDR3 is CATSGYWDSSTDTQYF. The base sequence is TGTGCCACCAGTGGGTATTGGGACAGCTCCACAGATACGCAGTATTTT.